The next 3 T cell receptor beta chains were all read from a single sample in a study of blood T cell repertoires in COVID-19. The table came from immunoSEQ multiplex PCR; TCRdb's copy has only in-frame clones and leaves some out. The data contain more than 200,000 clones, around four fifths of them seen just once; the ten biggest clones take up under 12%. The sample taken for sequencing was peripheral blood. The receptors here all came from an elderly woman with COVID-19, enrolled during active disease.

V is TRBV2 and J is TRBJ2-1; TRBD2 might be the D (6 bases). From germline, CDR1 is SNHLY and CDR2 FYNNEI. This CDR3 is 13 amino acids long. V shed 6 bases and J shed 2 bases, with 8 bases lying between them. CDR3 bases: TGTGCCAGCAGGGCTAGCGCCTACAATGAGCAGTTCTTC. It yields the protein CASRASAYNEQFF.

The gene calls are TRBV11-2 and TRBJ2-6; 10 bases align to TRBD1. Trimming removed 8 bases from V and 0 bases from J; junction bases left unmatched: 7. This CDR3 region has 17 residues. Germline CDR1 is SGHAT and CDR2 is FQNNGV. The CDR3 loop reads CASEGQGSPSGANVLTF. For the CDR3, the DNA is TGTGCCAGCGAGGGACAGGGGTCGCCCTCTGGGGCCAACGTCCTGACTTTC.

The rearrangement joins TRBV28 to TRBJ1-4; 9 nucleotides match TRBD1. The germline gives CDR1 MDHEN, CDR2 SYDVKM. The CDR3 contains 15 residues. The trim removed 5 bases at V and 4 bases at J, leaving 5 bases unmatched. CDR3: CASSPQDRGNEKLFF. CDR3 coding DNA: TGTGCCAGCAGTCCCCAGGACAGGGGTAATGAAAAACTGTTTTTT.